This is a list of T cell receptor beta chains from one sample in a study of regulatory T cells in long-lasting Graves disease. In TCRdb, the multiplex PCR reads were re-called with MiXCR into one record per CDR3 protein. The table shows 530,000 or so distinct CDR3 sequences, with 15% to 20% occurring only once. This same sample was also taken into another study, of T cells in Graves' hyperthyroidism and ophthalmopathy.

Sequenced material: peripheral blood mononuclear cells (PBMCs), taken at new diagnosis, from a patient treated with antithyroid drugs. These receptor sequences come from a man between 18 and 29 years old with Graves disease. Each CDR3 is given with its conserved first and last residue. Each record gives: V gene, clone size, CDR3 protein. Clone size is given for some rows only: seen once, a few or many times, or a class if the clone is expanded.

V gene: TRBV7-2; clone size: many; CDR3 protein: CASSRGWEETQYF
V gene: TRBV7-2; clone size: many; CDR3 protein: CASSSGLARNEQFF
V gene: TRBV27; clone size: many; CDR3 protein: CASSLFRNTEAFF
V gene: TRBV7-2; clone size: few; CDR3 protein: CASSLQKGSYEQYF
V gene: TRBV30; clone size: .; CDR3 protein: CAWSPRLAGGSGANVLTF
V gene: TRBV6-5; clone size: .; CDR3 protein: CASSYSSTGSSGYTF
V gene: TRBV5-6; clone size: .; CDR3 protein: CASSWDGSGVYEQYF
V gene: TRBV7-2; clone size: few; CDR3 protein: CASSPPTGKTYEQYF
V gene: TRBV6-1; clone size: many; CDR3 protein: CASTPLGNTEAFF
V gene: TRBV20-1; clone size: .; CDR3 protein: CSASPRSYNEQFF
V gene: TRBV11-2; clone size: many; CDR3 protein: CASSLGTSVAGELFF
V gene: TRBV19; clone size: .; CDR3 protein: CASSIPVRTTGGYVHDEQFF
V gene: TRBV5-1; clone size: few; CDR3 protein: CASSRLASGIQETQYF
V gene: TRBV5-8; clone size: few; CDR3 protein: CASSFYNRGSNQPQHF
V gene: TRBV27; clone size: .; CDR3 protein: CASSLSAGGWETQYF
V gene: TRBV28; clone size: many; CDR3 protein: CASSQTGQFDNYGYTF
V gene: TRBV11-2; clone size: many; CDR3 protein: CASSLERGRYIGYTF
V gene: TRBV2; clone size: many; CDR3 protein: CASRAGDTGNQPQHF
V gene: TRBV3-1; clone size: many; CDR3 protein: CASSRAATNEKLFF
V gene: TRBV11-3; clone size: .; CDR3 protein: CASSLAPGEGNTEAFF
V gene: TRBV5-1; clone size: .; CDR3 protein: CASSFASGNTGELFF
V gene: TRBV5-1; clone size: many; CDR3 protein: CASSLDGAAPVYEQYF
V gene: TRBV7-9; clone size: .; CDR3 protein: CASSWLADPYNEQFF
V gene: TRBV6-1; clone size: few; CDR3 protein: CASRATVQGAFTGELFF
V gene: TRBV28; clone size: many; CDR3 protein: CASRDGGVHEQYF
V gene: TRBV15; clone size: few; CDR3 protein: CATSSPSPIAGHTDTQYF
V gene: TRBV12-5; clone size: .; CDR3 protein: CASGLAGLGMNEQFF
V gene: TRBV2; clone size: few; CDR3 protein: CASSAFWAPHF
V gene: TRBV11-2; clone size: many; CDR3 protein: CASSFISGDGYTF
V gene: TRBV28; clone size: many; CDR3 protein: CASSFFALSSYEQYF
V gene: TRBV5-6; clone size: few; CDR3 protein: CASSLPGQNYEQYF
V gene: TRBV10-3; clone size: .; CDR3 protein: CAISESGTAMGDTQYF
V gene: TRBV6-1; clone size: many; CDR3 protein: CASSPRVYVTQYF
V gene: TRBV9; clone size: .; CDR3 protein: CASSVAYRNTETFF
V gene: TRBV5-1; clone size: .; CDR3 protein: CASSLAVGNAEQYF
V gene: TRBV6-2/TRBV6-3; clone size: many; CDR3 protein: CASTPDRAYEQYF
V gene: TRBV11-1; clone size: many; CDR3 protein: CASSSTRTRSSGANVLTF
V gene: TRBV18; clone size: many; CDR3 protein: CASSQGHLNTEAFF
V gene: TRBV27; clone size: many; CDR3 protein: CASSPRTILGNEQFF
V gene: TRBV7-3; clone size: many; CDR3 protein: CASSLRADIYNEQFF
V gene: TRBV24-1; clone size: .; CDR3 protein: CATSDLLEGSENEQFF
V gene: TRBV20-1; clone size: .; CDR3 protein: CSASRPRLAGVGSMKEQYF
V gene: TRBV7-9; clone size: .; CDR3 protein: CASSLLDSGKLFF
V gene: TRBV30; clone size: .; CDR3 protein: CAWNDGPNTEAFF
V gene: TRBV18; clone size: .; CDR3 protein: CASSRLQGFNQPQHF
V gene: TRBV12-3/TRBV12-4; clone size: few; CDR3 protein: CASSSSQSSYNEQFF
V gene: TRBV20-1; clone size: .; CDR3 protein: CSARDPTSGYYEQYF
V gene: TRBV3-1; clone size: many; CDR3 protein: CASNPTGMNTEAFF
V gene: TRBV2; clone size: many; CDR3 protein: CASRWSRSYEQYF
V gene: TRBV9; clone size: few; CDR3 protein: CASSAGRSYNEQFF
V gene: TRBV4-2; clone size: .; CDR3 protein: CASSQGALNTEAFF
V gene: TRBV2; clone size: many; CDR3 protein: CASSLTRPGTDTQYF
V gene: TRBV4-1; clone size: .; CDR3 protein: CASSQVGDSYEQYF
V gene: TRBV2; clone size: many; CDR3 protein: CANKKLAASYNEQFF
V gene: TRBV28; clone size: many; CDR3 protein: CASSRNRYEQYF
V gene: TRBV5-1; clone size: many; CDR3 protein: CASSFIAGLSTDTQYF
V gene: TRBV5-1; clone size: many; CDR3 protein: CASSFSGLADSNEQFF
V gene: TRBV3-1; clone size: many; CDR3 protein: CASSQGWVAGELFF
V gene: TRBV12-3/TRBV12-4; clone size: many; CDR3 protein: CASSRGTSGKETQYF